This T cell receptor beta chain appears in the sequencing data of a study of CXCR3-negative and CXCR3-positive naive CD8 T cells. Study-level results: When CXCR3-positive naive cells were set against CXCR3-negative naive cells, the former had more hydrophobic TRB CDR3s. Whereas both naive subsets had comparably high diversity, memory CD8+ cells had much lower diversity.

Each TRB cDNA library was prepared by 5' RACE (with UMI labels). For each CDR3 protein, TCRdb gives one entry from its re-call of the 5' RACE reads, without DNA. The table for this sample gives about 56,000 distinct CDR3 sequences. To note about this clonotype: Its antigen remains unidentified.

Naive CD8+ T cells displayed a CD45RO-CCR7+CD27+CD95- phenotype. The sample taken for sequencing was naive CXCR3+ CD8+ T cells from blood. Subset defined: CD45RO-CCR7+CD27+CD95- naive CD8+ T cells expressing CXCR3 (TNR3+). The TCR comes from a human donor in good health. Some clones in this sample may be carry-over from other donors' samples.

The CDR3 reads CASSRPPGMYEQYF. The genes are TRBV28 and TRBJ2-7; TCRdb reports TRBD1, a call that lacks DNA to check it against. The CDR3 has 14 residues. Germline lookup yields CDR1 MDHEN and CDR2 SYDVKM.